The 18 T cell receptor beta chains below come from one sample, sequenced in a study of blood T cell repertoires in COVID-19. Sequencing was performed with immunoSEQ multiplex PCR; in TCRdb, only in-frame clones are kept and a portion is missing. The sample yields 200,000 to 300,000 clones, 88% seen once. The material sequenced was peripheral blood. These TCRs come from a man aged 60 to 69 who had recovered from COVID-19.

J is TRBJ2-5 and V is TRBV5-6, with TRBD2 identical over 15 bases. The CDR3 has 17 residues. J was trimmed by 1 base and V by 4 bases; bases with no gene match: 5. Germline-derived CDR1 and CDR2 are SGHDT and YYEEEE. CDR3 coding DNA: TGTGCCAGCAGCGCGGGACTAGCGGGGGGATCCCAAGAGACCCAGTACTTC. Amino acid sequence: CASSAGLAGGSQETQYF.

CDR3 sequence (DNA): TGTGCCAGCAGCTCCCTGGGGGGGGCAGGCAATCAGCCCCAGCATTTT. Amino acid sequence: CASSSLGGAGNQPQHF. V gene TRBV2 combines with J gene TRBJ1-5, with D maybe TRBD1 (6 bases). The V end was cut by 6 bases, the J end by 2 bases, with 17 bases between. This CDR3 has 16 residues. Germline V gives CDR1 SNHLY, CDR2 FYNNEI. Using reference TRBV2 and TRBJ1-5 for the parts outside the CDR3, the full variable domain is EPEVTQTPSHQVTQMGQEVILRCVPISNHLYFYWYRQILGQKVEFLVSFYNNEISEKSEIFDDQFSVERPDGSNFTLKIRSTKLEDSAMYFCASSSLGGAGNQPQHFGDGTRLSIL.

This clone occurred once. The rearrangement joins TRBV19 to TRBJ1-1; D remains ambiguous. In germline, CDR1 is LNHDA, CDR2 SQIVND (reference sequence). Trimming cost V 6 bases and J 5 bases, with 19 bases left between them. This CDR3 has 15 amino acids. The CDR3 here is CASSRHANIGTEAFF. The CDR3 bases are TGTGCCAGTAGCAGGCATGCGAACATTGGGACTGAAGCTTTCTTT.

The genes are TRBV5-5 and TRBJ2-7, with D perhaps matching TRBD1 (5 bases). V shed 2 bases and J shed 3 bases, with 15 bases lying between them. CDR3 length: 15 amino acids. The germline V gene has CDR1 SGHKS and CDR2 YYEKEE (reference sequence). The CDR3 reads CASSFSVGALYEQYF. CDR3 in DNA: TGTGCCAGCAGCTTTAGTGTTGGGGCTCTCTACGAGCAGTACTTC.

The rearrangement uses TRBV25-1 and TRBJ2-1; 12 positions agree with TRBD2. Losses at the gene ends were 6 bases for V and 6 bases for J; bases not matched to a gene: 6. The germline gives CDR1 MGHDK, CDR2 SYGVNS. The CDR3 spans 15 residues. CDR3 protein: CASSRTSGDLNEQFF. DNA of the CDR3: TGTGCCAGCAGCCGGACTAGCGGGGACCTCAATGAGCAGTTCTTC.

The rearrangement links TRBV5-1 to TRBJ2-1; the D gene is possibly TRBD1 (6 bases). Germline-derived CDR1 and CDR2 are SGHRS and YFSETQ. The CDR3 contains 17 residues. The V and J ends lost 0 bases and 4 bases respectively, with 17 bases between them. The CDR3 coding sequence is TGCGCCAGCAGCTTGGGCATTTATGGGGGCTCATACAATGAGCAGTTCTTC. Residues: CASSLGIYGGSYNEQFF.

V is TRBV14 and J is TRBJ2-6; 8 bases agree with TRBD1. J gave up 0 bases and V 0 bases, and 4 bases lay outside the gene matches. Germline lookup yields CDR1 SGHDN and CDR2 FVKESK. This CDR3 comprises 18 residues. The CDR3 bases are TGTGCCAGCAGCCAAGAACAGGGGGTGATCTCTGGGGCCAACGTCCTGACTTTC. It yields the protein CASSQEQGVISGANVLTF.

The CDR3 region has the DNA TGTGCCATCAGTGAGTCGGCAGGCAGACATTATGGCTACACCTTC. It specifies CAISESAGRHYGYTF. The rearrangement uses TRBV10-3 and TRBJ1-2; D unresolved. CDR3 length: 15 residues. Trimming stripped 0 bases from V and 5 bases from J, with 13 bases between. Looked up from germline, CDR1 is ENHRY and CDR2 is SYGVKD.

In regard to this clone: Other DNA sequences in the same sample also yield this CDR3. The CDR3 bases are TGTGCCAGCAGCGTAGATGACAGGGGGTATGGCTACACCTTC. It specifies CASSVDDRGYGYTF. The V call is TRBV9, the J call TRBJ1-2, with 9 bases that match TRBD1. Germline assignment: CDR1 SGDLS and CDR2 YYNGEE. The CDR3 loop spans 14 amino acids. After removal of 0 bases from V and 5 bases from J, the junction contained 2 bases not matched to a gene.

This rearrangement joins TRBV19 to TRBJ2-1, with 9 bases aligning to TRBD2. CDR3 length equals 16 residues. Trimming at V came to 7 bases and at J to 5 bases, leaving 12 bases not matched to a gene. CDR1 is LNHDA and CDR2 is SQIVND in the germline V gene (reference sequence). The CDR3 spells CASTKFGASGDNEQFF. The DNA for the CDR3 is TGTGCCAGTACCAAATTCGGGGCTAGCGGGGACAATGAGCAGTTCTTC.

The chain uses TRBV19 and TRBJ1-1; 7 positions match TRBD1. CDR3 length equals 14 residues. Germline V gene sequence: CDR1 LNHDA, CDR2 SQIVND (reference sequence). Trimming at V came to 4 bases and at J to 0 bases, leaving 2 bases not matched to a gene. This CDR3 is CASSRGQLNTEAFF. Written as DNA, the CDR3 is TGTGCCAGTAGTAGGGGACAGCTGAACACTGAAGCTTTCTTT.

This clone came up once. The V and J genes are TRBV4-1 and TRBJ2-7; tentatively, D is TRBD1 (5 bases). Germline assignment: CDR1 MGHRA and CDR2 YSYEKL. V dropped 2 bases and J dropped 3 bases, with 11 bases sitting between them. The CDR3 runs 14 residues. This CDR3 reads CASSQQGSIYEQYF. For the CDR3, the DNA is TGCGCCAGCAGCCAACAGGGATCGATCTACGAGCAGTACTTC.

The CDR3 DNA follows: TGTGCCATCAGTGAGCAGACAACCTATGGCTACACCTTC. This sequence encodes CAISEQTTYGYTF. The chain uses TRBV10-3 and TRBJ1-2; no firm D call. CDR3 length: 13 residues. With 2 bases removed from V and 4 bases from J, the gap between germline ends came to 8 bases. Germline CDR1 and CDR2: ENHRY and SYGVKD.

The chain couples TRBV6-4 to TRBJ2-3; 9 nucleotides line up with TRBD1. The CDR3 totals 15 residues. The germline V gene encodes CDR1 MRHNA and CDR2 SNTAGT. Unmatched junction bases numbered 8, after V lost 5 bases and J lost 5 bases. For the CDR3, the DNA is TGTGCCAGCAGTAAATACAGGGGGCGGGTAGATACGCAGTATTTT. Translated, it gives CASSKYRGRVDTQYF.

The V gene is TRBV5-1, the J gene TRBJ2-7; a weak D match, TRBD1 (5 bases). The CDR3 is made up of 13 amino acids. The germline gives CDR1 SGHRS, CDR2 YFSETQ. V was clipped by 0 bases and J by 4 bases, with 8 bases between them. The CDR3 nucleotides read TGCGCCAGCAGCTTGGAGGGGAAGTACGAGCAGTACTTC. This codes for CASSLEGKYEQYF.

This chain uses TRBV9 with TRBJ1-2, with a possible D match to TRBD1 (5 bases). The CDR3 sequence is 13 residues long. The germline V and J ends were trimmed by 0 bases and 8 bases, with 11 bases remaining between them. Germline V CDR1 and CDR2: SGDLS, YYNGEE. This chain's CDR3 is CASSVGVQGGYTF. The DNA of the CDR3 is TGTGCCAGCAGCGTAGGTGTCCAGGGAGGCTACACCTTC.

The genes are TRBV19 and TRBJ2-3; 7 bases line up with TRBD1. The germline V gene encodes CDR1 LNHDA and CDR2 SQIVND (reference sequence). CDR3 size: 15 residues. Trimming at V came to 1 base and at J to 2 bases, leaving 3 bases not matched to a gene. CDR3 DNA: TGTGCCAGTAGTATAGGACAGGGATTCACAGATACGCAGTATTTT. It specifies CASSIGQGFTDTQYF. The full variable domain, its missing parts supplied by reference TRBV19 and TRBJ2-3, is DGGITQSPKYLFRKEGQNVTLSCEQNLNHDAMYWYRQDPGQGLRLIYYSQIVNDFQKGDIAEGYSVSREKKESFPLTVTSAQKNPTAFYLCASSIGQGFTDTQYFGPGTRLTVL.

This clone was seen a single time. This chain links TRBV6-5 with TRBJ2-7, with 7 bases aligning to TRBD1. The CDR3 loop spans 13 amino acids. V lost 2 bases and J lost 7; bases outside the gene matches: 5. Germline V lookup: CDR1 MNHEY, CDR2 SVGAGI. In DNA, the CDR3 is TGTGCCAGCAGTTACCCGGGACAGAGGGAGCAGTACTTC. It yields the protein CASSYPGQREQYF.